This TCR beta chain was obtained from a study of cytomegalovirus exposure and HLA in healthy donors. Study overall: Among the 400 or so donors who were genotyped, roughly 86% fell in the genetic ancestry cluster that is associated with self-reported Caucasian donors. The study, taken as a whole, reports: Indistinguishable V segments such as TRBV6-2 and TRBV6-3 were excluded. In a later analysis, V- and J-gene trimming of beta chains associated with a DCLRE1C missense variant, replicated independently.

As concerns this clone: The antigen is unknown.

Per germline, CDR1 SGHNT and CDR2 YENEEA. The CDR3 runs to 13 residues. Trimming pared 5 bases from V and 5 bases from J, leaving 10 bases between. The PCR had 60 Vbeta and 13 Jbeta primers. This table comes from immunoSEQ multiplex PCR, and its TCRdb copy is limited to in-frame clones, with some not included. Of some 130,000 clones listed, around 80% are singletons. Source material: PBMCs. This clonotype was obtained from a man aged 25 to 40 in good health. V and J are TRBV11-3 and TRBJ2-1; D unclear. CDR3: CASSPRSNNEQFF. The DNA for the CDR3 is TGTGCCAGCAGCCCCCGGAGCAACAATGAGCAGTTCTTC.